The entry that follows covers one TCR beta chain sequence. CDR3 length equals 14 residues. The germline V gene has CDR1 SGHVS and CDR2 FQNEAQ. The junction had 8 bases not matched to a gene; V was cut back by 0 bases and J by 10 bases. These data come from a study of cytomegalovirus exposure and HLA in healthy donors. The PCR was carried out with 60 Vbeta primers and 13 Jbeta primers. Libraries were prepared by immunoSEQ multiplex PCR; TCRdb keeps only in-frame clonotypes and omits some of them. The sample includes 250,000 to 300,000 clones, around 90% of them seen just once. This TCR was sampled from a girl aged 2 to 10 in good health and CMV-seronegative. Sequenced material: PBMCs. V and J are TRBV7-8 and TRBJ2-7, with 8 bases fitting TRBD2. The CDR3 region has the DNA TGTGCCAGCAGCTTAGCTAGCGGGACAACTTACCAGTACTTC. Protein sequence: CASSLASGTTYQYF.